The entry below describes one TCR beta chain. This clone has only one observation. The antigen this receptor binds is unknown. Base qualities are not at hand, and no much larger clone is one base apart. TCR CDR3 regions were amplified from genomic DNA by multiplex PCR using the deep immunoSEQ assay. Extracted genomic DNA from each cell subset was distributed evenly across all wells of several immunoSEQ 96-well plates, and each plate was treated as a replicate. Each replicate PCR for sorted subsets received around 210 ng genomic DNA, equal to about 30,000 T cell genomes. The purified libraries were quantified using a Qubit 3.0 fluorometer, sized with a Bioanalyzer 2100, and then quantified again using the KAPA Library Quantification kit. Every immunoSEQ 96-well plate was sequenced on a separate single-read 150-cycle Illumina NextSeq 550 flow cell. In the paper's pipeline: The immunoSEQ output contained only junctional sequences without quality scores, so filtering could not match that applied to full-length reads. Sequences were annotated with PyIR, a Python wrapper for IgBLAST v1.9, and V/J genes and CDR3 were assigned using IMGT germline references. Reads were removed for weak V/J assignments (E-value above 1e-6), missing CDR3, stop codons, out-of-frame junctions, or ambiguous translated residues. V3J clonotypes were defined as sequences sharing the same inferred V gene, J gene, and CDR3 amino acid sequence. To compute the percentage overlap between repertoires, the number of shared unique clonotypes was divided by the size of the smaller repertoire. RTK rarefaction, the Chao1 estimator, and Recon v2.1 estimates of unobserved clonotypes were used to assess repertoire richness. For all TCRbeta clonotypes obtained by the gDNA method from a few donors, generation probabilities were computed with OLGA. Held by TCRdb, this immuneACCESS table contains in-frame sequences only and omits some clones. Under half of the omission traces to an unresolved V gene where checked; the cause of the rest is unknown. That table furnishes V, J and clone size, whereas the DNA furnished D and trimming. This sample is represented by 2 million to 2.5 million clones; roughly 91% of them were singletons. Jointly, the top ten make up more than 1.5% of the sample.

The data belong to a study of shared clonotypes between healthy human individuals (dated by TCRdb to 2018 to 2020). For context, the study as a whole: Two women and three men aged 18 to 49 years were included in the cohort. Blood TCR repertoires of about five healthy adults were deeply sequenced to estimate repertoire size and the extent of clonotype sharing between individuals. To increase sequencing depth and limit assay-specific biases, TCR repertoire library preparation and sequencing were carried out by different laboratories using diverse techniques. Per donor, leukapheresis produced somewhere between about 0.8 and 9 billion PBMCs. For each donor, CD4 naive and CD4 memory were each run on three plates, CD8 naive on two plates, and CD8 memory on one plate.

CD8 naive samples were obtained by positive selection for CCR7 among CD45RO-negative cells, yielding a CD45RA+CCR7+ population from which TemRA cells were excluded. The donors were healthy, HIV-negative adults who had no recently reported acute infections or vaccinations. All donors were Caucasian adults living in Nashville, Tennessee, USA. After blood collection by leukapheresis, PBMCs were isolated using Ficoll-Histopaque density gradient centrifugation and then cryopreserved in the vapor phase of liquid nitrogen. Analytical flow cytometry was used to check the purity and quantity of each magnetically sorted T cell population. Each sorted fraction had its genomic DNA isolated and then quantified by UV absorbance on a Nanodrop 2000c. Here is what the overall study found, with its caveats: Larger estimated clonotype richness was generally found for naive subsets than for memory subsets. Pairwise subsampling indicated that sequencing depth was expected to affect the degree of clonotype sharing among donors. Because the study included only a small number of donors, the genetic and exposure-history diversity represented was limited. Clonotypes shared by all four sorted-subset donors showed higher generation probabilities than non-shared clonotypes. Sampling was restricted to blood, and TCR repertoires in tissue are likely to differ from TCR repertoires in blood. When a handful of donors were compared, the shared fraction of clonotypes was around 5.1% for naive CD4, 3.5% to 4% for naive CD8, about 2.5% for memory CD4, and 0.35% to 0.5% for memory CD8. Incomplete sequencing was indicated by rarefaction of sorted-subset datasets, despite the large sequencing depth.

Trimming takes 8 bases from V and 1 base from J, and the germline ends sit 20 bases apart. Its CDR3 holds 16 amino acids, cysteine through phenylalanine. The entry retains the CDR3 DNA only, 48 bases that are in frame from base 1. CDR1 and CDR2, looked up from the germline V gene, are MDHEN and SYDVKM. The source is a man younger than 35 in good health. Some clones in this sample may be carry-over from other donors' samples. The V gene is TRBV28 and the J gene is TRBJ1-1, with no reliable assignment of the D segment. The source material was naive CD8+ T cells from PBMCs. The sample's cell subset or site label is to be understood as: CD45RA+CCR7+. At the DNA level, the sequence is TGTGCCAGCGCGACAAATCCGTCCTGGGCGAACACTGAAGCTTTCTTT. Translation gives CASATNPSWANTEAFF.